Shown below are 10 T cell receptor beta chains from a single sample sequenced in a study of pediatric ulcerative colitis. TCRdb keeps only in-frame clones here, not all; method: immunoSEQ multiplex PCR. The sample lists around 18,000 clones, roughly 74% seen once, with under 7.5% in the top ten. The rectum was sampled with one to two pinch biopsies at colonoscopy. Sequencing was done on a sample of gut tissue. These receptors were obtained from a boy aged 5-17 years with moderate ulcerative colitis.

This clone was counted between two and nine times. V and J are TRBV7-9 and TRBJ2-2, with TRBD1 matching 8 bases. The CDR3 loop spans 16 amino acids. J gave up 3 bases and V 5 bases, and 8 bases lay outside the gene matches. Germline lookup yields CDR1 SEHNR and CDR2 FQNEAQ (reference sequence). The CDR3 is CASSRMEDRDTGELFF. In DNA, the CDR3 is TGTGCCAGCAGCCGGATGGAGGACAGGGACACCGGGGAGCTGTTTTTT.

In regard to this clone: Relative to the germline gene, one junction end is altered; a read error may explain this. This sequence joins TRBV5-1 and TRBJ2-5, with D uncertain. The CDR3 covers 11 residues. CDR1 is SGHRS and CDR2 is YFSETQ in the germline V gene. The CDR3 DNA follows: TGCGCCAGTCACAACCAGGAGACCCAGTACTTC. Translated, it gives CASHNQETQYF. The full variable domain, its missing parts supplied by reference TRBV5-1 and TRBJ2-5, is KAGVTQTPRYLIKTRGQQVTLSCSPISGHRSVSWYQQTPGQGLQFLFEYFSETQRNKGNFPGRFSGRQFSNSRSEMNVSTLELGDSALYLCASHNQETQYFGPGTRLLVL.

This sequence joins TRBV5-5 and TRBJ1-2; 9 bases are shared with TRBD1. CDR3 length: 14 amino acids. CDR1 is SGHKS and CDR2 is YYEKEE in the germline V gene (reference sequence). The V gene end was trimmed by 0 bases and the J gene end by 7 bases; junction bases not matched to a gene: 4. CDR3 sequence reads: CASSLVGTGSGYTF. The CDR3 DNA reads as TGTGCCAGCAGCTTGGTGGGGACAGGGTCTGGCTACACCTTC.

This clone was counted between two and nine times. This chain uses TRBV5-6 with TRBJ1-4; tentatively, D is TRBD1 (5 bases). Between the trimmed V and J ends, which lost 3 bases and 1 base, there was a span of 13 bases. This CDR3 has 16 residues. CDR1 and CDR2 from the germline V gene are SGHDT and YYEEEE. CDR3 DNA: TGTGCCAGCAGCTGGCGGGACGCCGGAACTAATGAAAAACTGTTTTTT. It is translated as CASSWRDAGTNEKLFF.

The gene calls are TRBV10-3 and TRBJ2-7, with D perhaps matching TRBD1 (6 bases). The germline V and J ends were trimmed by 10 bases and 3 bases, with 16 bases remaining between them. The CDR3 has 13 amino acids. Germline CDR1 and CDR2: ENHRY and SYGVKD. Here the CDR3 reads CATTQTGNYEQYF. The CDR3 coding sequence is TGTGCCACAACACAGACAGGTAACTACGAGCAGTACTTC.

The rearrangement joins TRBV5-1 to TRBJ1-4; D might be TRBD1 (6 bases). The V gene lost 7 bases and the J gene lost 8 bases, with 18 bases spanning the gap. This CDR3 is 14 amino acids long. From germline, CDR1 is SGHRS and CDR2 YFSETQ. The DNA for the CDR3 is TGCGCCAGCGGAAAACAGGGTCAAAGCGAAAAACTGTTTTTT. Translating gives CASGKQGQSEKLFF.

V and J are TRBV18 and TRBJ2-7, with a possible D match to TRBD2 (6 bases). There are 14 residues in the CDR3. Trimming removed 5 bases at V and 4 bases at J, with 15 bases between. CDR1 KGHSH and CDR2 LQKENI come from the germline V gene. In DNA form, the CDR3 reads TGTGCCAGCTCAACTATCAAGGAGGGATACGAGCAGTACTTC. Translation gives CASSTIKEGYEQYF.

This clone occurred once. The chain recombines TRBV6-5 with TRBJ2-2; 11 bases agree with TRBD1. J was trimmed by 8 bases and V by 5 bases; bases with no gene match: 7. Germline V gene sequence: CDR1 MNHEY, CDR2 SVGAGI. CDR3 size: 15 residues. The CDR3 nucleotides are TGTGCCAGCAGTAGGGGACAGGGGGTTAGTGGGGAGCTGTTTTTT. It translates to CASSRGQGVSGELFF.

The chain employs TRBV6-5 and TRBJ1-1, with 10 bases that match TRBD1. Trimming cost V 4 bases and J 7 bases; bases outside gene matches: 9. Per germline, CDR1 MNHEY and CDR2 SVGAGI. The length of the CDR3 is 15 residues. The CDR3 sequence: CASSLTGTGVDEAFF. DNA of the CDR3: TGTGCCAGCAGTTTAACCGGGACAGGGGTTGATGAAGCTTTCTTT.

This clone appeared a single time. The CDR3 protein is CASSRRQLSDTQYF. CDR3 DNA: TGTGCCAGCAGCCGTAGGCAGCTATCAGATACGCAGTATTTT. The rearrangement joins TRBV2 to TRBJ2-3; D not certain. Per germline, CDR1 SNHLY and CDR2 FYNNEI. V was pared by 6 bases and J by 4 bases, with 14 bases between. The length of the CDR3 is 14 residues.